The 8 T cell receptor beta chains presented below share a single source sample, sequenced in a study of response to subunit inactivated influenza vaccine (dated by TCRdb to about 2018). The label giving this sample's time point can be read as: around 47 days after influenza vaccine administration. Library preparation employed RT-PCR. Sequencer: Illumina HiSeq 2500. The public reads were reanalyzed by TCRdb: fastp trimming at Q25, MiXCR alignment, in-frame beta chains only. Rows merge per CDR3 protein into single entries with the most common DNA and genes. For this sample there are more than 400,000 distinct CDR3 sequences; roughly 9.8% appear just once. Of the sample, over 9.5% is held by the ten largest clones. The sequences come from PBMCs from blood, collected roughly 48 days after vaccination. The source is a man aged 45-65 years who received an inactivated influenza vaccine. Donor details come from another sample of the same person, matched by shared clones.

Regarding this clonotype: A read error may explain this, as a much larger clone is one base away. V and J are TRBV5-1 and TRBJ2-3; weak D call: TRBD2 (6 bases). The CDR3 length is 14 residues. Germline V lookup: CDR1 SGHRS, CDR2 YFSETQ. CDR3 residues: CASKGGASIDTQYF. The DNA of the CDR3 is TGCGCCAGCAAGGGAGGCGCGAGCATAGATACGCAGTATTTT.

This chain uses TRBV27 with TRBJ2-3; 7 bases fit TRBD2. Losses at the gene ends were 0 bases for V and 4 bases for J; bases not matched to a gene: 4. The CDR3 runs to 15 residues. Germline V gene data show CDR1 as MNHEY and CDR2 as SMNVEV (reference sequence). The CDR3 coding sequence is TGTGCCAGCAGTTTATCTTTAGCGGGCTCAGATACGCAGTATTTT. This codes for CASSLSLAGSDTQYF.

This clonotype has just a few counts. The rearrangement uses TRBV4-2 and TRBJ2-6; D gene uncertain. CDR3 size: 19 residues. Germline CDR1 LGHNA, CDR2 YNFKEQ. V gave up 0 bases and J gave up 0 bases, with 15 bases separating them. The CDR3 region is CASSQDRVTLGSGANVLTF. CDR3 in DNA: TGTGCCAGCAGCCAAGATCGGGTGACTCTCGGCTCTGGGGCCAACGTCCTGACTTTC.

The rearrangement uses TRBV20-1 and TRBJ2-7; 9 nucleotides agree with TRBD1. Germline values: CDR1 DFQATT, CDR2 SNEGSKA (reference sequence). V lost 5 bases to trimming and J lost 7 bases; unmatched junction nucleotides: 12. The CDR3 extends over 14 amino acids. In DNA form, the CDR3 reads TGCAGTGCTTCCCGGGGACAGGGCCTTGGGGAGCAGTACTTC. Protein product: CSASRGQGLGEQYF.

This clonotype showed up just a few times. This rearrangement joins TRBV20-1 to TRBJ1-5; TRBD1 matches at 8 bases. Germline CDR1 DFQATT, CDR2 SNEGSKA (reference sequence). The CDR3 sequence is 16 residues long. V was pared by 2 bases and J by 7 bases, with 13 bases of the junction left unmatched. CDR3 DNA: TGCAGTGCTAGACCACAGGGGGGTACGGCCAGGCAGCCCCAGCATTTT. Translation gives CSARPQGGTARQPQHF.

This clonotype came up a few times. In nucleotides, the CDR3 is TGTGCCAGCAGCTCGTATAGCGGGAGTAAAGGCGAGCAGTACTTC. It yields the protein CASSSYSGSKGEQYF. The chain uses TRBV7-2 and TRBJ2-7; TRBD2 matches 9 bases. This CDR3 contains 15 residues. Unmatched junction bases numbered 10, after V lost 4 bases and J lost 6 bases. The germline V gene encodes CDR1 SGHTA and CDR2 FQGNSA.

V is TRBV7-9 and J is TRBJ2-1; 8 bases map to TRBD2. Germline V gene data show CDR1 as SEHNR and CDR2 as FQNEAQ (reference sequence). Trimming at V came to 2 bases and at J to 6 bases, leaving 6 bases not matched to a gene. CDR3 length: 15 amino acids. CDR3 protein: CASSLRPGGPNEQFF. The CDR3 DNA sequence: TGTGCCAGCAGCTTAAGGCCGGGGGGGCCCAATGAGCAGTTCTTC.

There are a few counts of this clonotype. The chain recombines TRBV28 with TRBJ2-7, with TRBD2 identical over 11 bases. The ends lost 2 bases at V and 6 bases at J; junction bases unmatched: 12. The CDR3 has 17 amino acids. CDR1 and CDR2 (germline): MDHEN, SYDVKM. The CDR3 nucleotides are TGTGCCAGCAGTTTAAGGCTAGCGGGAGGCAAAAGGGCCGAGCAGTACTTC. Protein product: CASSLRLAGGKRAEQYF. The whole variable domain, remainder taken from reference TRBV28 and TRBJ2-7, is DVKVTQSSRYLVKRTGEKVFLECVQDMDHENMFWYRQDPGLGLRLIYFSYDVKMKEKGDIPEGYSVSREKKERFSLILESASTNQTSMYLCASSLRLAGGKRAEQYFGPGTRLTVT.